This is a list of T cell receptor beta chains from one sample in a study of neurological immune-mediated disorders. TCRdb called the 5' RACE reads again in MiXCR, with one record for every CDR3 protein. The table shows tens of thousands of distinct CDR3 sequences, with under 5% occurring only once. The sequenced sample consisted of PBMCs. These receptors all come from a man in his fifties with multiple sclerosis. The CDR3 runs from the conserved cysteine through the conserved F or W. D genes are given only for firm matches. Clone size appears in some rows only: once, few, many, or a class for an expanded clone.

d_gene,v_gene,j_gene,abundance,CDR3aa,CDR3nt
TRBD1,TRBV6-5,TRBJ2-7,many,CASRNLLGTGNYEQYF,TGTGCCAGCAGAAACCTACTAGGGACAGGGAACTACGAGCAGTACTTC
-,TRBV2,TRBJ1-5,many,CASSRLQGSNQPQNF,TGTGCCAGCAGTAGGCTACAGGGATCCAATCAGCCCCAGAATTTT
-,TRBV20-1,TRBJ1-2,many,CSARDLDYGYTF,TGCAGTGCTAGAGATCTGGACTATGGCTACACCTTC
-,TRBV7-2,TRBJ2-3,many,CASSSPPADTQYF,TGTGCCAGCAGCTCCCCCCCGGCAGATACGCAGTATTTT
-,TRBV5-1,TRBJ1-1,many,CASSLNRGWFF,TGCGCCAGCAGCTTGAATCGAGGGTGGTTCTTT
-,TRBV3-1,TRBJ2-1,-,CASSQLGPYNEQFF,TGTGCCAGCAGCCAACTGGGCCCATACAATGAGCAGTTCTTC
-,TRBV20-1,TRBJ2-5,many,CSARRQPLQETQYF,TGCAGTGCTAGACGACAGCCACTCCAAGAGACCCAGTACTTC
TRBD2,TRBV25-1,TRBJ2-3,many,CASSGREADTQYF,TGTGCCAGCAGTGGTCGGGAGGCAGATACGCAGTATTTT
-,TRBV11-2,TRBJ1-2,many,CASSLGPGQQYGYTF,TGTGCCAGCAGCTTAGGACCAGGACAGCAGTATGGCTACACCTTC
-,TRBV24-1,TRBJ2-7,many,CATSDPWTVKGYEQYF,TGTGCCACCAGTGACCCCTGGACAGTTAAGGGCTACGAGCAGTACTTC
-,TRBV6-5,TRBJ1-6,many,CASSYRGRYSPLHF,TGTGCCAGCAGTTATCGCGGTCGCTATTCACCCCTCCACTTT
TRBD1,TRBV10-3,TRBJ2-6,many,CAISAAGGLSGANVLTF,TGTGCCATCAGTGCGGCAGGGGGCCTCTCTGGGGCCAACGTCCTGACTTTC
TRBD1,TRBV5-5,TRBJ2-1,many,CASSADRVGEQFF,TGTGCCAGCAGCGCCGACAGGGTCGGTGAGCAGTTCTTC
-,TRBV7-8,TRBJ2-3,many,CATKLGLVTDTQYF,TGTGCCACGAAACTAGGCCTTGTCACAGATACGCAGTATTTT